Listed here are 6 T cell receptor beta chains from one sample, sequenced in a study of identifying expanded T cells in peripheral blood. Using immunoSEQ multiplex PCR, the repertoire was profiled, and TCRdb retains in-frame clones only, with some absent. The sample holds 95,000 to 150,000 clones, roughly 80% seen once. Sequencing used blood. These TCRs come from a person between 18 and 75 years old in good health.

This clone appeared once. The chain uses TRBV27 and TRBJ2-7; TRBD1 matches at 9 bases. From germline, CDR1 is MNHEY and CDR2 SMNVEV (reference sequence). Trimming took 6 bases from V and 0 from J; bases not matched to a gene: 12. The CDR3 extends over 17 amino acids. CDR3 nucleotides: TGTGCCAGCAGAAAGGGGCGGACAGGGGCTTCCTCCTACGAGCAGTACTTC. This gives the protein CASRKGRTGASSYEQYF.

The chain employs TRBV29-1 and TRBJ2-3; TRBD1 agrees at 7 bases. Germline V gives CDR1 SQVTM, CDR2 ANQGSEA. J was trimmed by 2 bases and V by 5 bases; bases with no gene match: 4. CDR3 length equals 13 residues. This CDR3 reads CSVMGQHTDTQYF. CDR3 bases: TGCAGCGTTATGGGACAGCACACAGATACGCAGTATTTT.

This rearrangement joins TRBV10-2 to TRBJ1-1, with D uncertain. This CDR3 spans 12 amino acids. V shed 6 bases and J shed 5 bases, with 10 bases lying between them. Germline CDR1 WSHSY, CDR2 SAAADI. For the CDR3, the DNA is TGCGCCAGCAGCGAAACAGAGACTGAAGCTTTCTTT. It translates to CASSETETEAFF.

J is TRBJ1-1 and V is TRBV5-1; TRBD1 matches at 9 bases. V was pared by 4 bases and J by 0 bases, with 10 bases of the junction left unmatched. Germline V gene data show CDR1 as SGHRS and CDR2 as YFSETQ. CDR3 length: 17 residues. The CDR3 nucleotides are TGCGCCAGCAGCCCGCCTGGGACAGGGAACATGAACACTGAAGCTTTCTTT. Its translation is CASSPPGTGNMNTEAFF.

The CDR3 region has the DNA TGTGCCAGCAGCTACCCAGGTCTGGGAACTGAAGCTTTCTTT. This gives the protein CASSYPGLGTEAFF. The chain recombines TRBV7-9 with TRBJ1-1; D is unclear. The CDR3 extends over 14 amino acids. With 4 bases removed from V and 5 bases from J, the gap between germline ends came to 14 bases. Germline loops: CDR1 SEHNR, CDR2 FQNEAQ (reference sequence).

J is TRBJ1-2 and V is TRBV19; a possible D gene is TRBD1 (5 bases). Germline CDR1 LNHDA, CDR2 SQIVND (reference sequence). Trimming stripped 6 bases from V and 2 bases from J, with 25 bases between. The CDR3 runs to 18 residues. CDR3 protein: CASRLPIGAQMTNYGYTF. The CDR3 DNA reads TGTGCCAGTAGACTCCCAATTGGGGCGCAGATGACAAACTATGGCTACACCTTC.